This passage covers 20 T cell receptor beta chains from one sample sequenced in a study of identical twins. TCRdb redid the calling of the 5' RACE reads with MiXCR, one entry per CDR3 protein. The sample has 700,000 to 950,000 distinct CDR3 sequences; more than 9% are singletons. In addition, the sample was reused for a study of yellow fever vaccine responses in identical twins.

The sample was PBMCs. The receptors were gathered from a woman aged 18-35 years in good health.

Comment on this clonotype: The CDR3 does not close with the conserved phenylalanine or tryptophan, likely indicating a read error. V usage is TRBV6-1 and J usage is TRBJ2-7, with TRBD1 matching over 7 bases. V was pared by 7 bases and J by 3 bases, with 9 bases of the junction left unmatched. The germline V gene has CDR1 MNHNS and CDR2 SASEGT. CDR3 length: 14 residues. The CDR3 is CASTRPGQIYEQYS. As DNA, the CDR3 is TGTGCCAGCACCCGACCGGGACAGATCTACGAGCAGTACTCC.

This clonotype appeared a few times. CDR3 sequence: CAISEGIKETQYF. CDR3 nucleotide sequence: TGTGCCATCAGTGAGGGGATAAAAGAGACCCAGTACTTC. The chain recombines TRBV10-3 with TRBJ2-5; D gene unclear. CDR1 is ENHRY, CDR2 SYGVKD, per germline. V gave up 2 bases and J gave up 3 bases, with 7 bases separating them. This CDR3 has 13 residues.

This clonotype showed up just a few times. The V call is TRBV10-3, the J call TRBJ1-1; D is unresolved. V lost 10 bases to trimming and J lost 1 base, with 16 bases between them. Per the germline V gene, CDR1 is ENHRY and CDR2 is SYGVKD. This CDR3 region has 14 residues. The CDR3 DNA follows: TGTGCCACGGCCCCAAAATTGACGAACACTGAAGCTTTCTTT. This encodes CATAPKLTNTEAFF.

This rearrangement joins TRBV28 to TRBJ2-2; perhaps TRBD1 as D (6 bases). Trimming removed 3 bases from V and 4 bases from J, with 12 bases in between. CDR1 and CDR2 (germline): MDHEN, SYDVKM. The CDR3 has 15 amino acids. CDR3 DNA sequence: TGTGCCAGCAGTTTCGACCCGACAGGCACCGGGGAGCTGTTTTTT. Protein product: CASSFDPTGTGELFF.

This clonotype occurred many times. V usage is TRBV5-8 and J usage is TRBJ1-6; D is uncertain. V lost 5 bases and J 8 bases, leaving 11 bases between the germline ends. The CDR3 is made up of 13 amino acids. Germline V gives CDR1 SGHTS, CDR2 YDEGEE. The CDR3 sequence: CASSPLRDSPLHF. CDR3 DNA sequence: TGTGCCAGCAGTCCACTTCGGGATTCACCCCTCCACTTT.

This clonotype turned up a few times. The chain carries TRBV12-3 or TRBV12-4 and TRBJ2-1, with TRBD2 matching 9 bases. The length of the CDR3 is 18 residues. Germline trimming cut 4 bases from V and 6 bases from J; bases unmatched to any gene: 16. CDR3 in amino acids: CASSSPGTKREARNEQFF. The CDR3 DNA reads TGTGCCAGCAGTTCCCCCGGGACTAAGCGGGAGGCGCGCAATGAGCAGTTCTTC.

This clonotype turned up a few times. This chain uses TRBV5-1 with TRBJ2-4, with 14 bases aligning to TRBD2. The CDR3 spans 20 residues. The germline gives CDR1 SGHRS, CDR2 YFSETQ. V was pared by 3 bases and J by 1 base, with 12 bases of the junction left unmatched. The CDR3 loop reads CASSWAGLAGEKVAKNIQYF. The CDR3, as DNA: TGCGCCAGCAGCTGGGCGGGACTAGCGGGAGAAAAAGTGGCCAAAAACATTCAGTACTTC. Full variable domain (rest looked up from reference TRBV5-1 and TRBJ2-4): KAGVTQTPRYLIKTRGQQVTLSCSPISGHRSVSWYQQTPGQGLQFLFEYFSETQRNKGNFPGRFSGRQFSNSRSEMNVSTLELGDSALYLCASSWAGLAGEKVAKNIQYFGAGTRLSVL.

There are a few counts of this clonotype. This chain joins TRBV25-1 and TRBJ2-1; TRBD2 matches 11 bases. The CDR3 loop spans 14 amino acids. V dropped 4 bases and J dropped 8; count of bases not matched to a gene: 4. From germline, CDR1 is MGHDK and CDR2 SYGVNS. The CDR3 is CASSGSGGGDEQFF. The DNA for the CDR3 is TGTGCCAGCAGTGGTAGCGGGGGGGGCGATGAGCAGTTCTTC.

This chain connects TRBV12-3 or TRBV12-4 to TRBJ2-1; 8 nucleotides line up with TRBD2. There are 15 residues in the CDR3. V lost 8 bases and J lost 4; bases outside the gene matches: 10. The CDR3 sequence: CASRTAGASYNEQFF. CDR3 bases: TGTGCCAGCCGAACAGCGGGAGCTTCTTACAATGAGCAGTTCTTC.

V usage is TRBV14 and J usage is TRBJ2-5; 8 bases are shared with TRBD1. The CDR3 is 16 amino acids. V trimming: 4 bases; J trimming: 5 bases; junction bases outside the gene matches: 12. Germline V gene data show CDR1 as SGHDN and CDR2 as FVKESK. CDR3 loop: CASSLKGQVGFETQYF. The CDR3, as DNA: TGTGCCAGCAGCCTAAAGGGACAGGTCGGTTTTGAGACCCAGTACTTC.

About this clonotype: The final CDR3 position lacks the conserved phenylalanine or tryptophan, pointing to a likely read error. No DNA is shown, since the ends of the CDR3 on it are uncertain; the CDR3 is the one TCRdb lists. V and J are TRBV7-6 and TRBJ1-5; no check of the table's D call, TRBD1, against the DNA was made. With termini counted, the CDR3 has 9 amino acids. The germline V gene has CDR1 SGHVS and CDR2 FNYEAQ. The CDR3 loop reads CASSLDRGI.

V usage is TRBV14 and J usage is TRBJ2-7; 13 positions match TRBD2. V was clipped by 2 bases and J by 4 bases; unmatched bases: 5. The germline gives CDR1 SGHDN, CDR2 FVKESK. The CDR3 is 16 amino acids. The CDR3 here is CASSQLWTSGSYEQYF. The CDR3 DNA reads TGTGCCAGCAGCCAACTCTGGACTAGCGGGAGTTACGAGCAGTACTTC.

A few counts support this clonotype. The chain joins TRBV20-1 to TRBJ2-3; 15 nucleotides line up with TRBD2. The germline V gene has CDR1 DFQATT and CDR2 SNEGSKA (reference sequence). The V and J ends lost 4 bases and 4 bases, in that order; junction bases with no gene match: 9. CDR3 length equals 17 residues. The chain's CDR3 is CSAKGLAGGPGADTQYF. The CDR3 coding sequence is TGCAGTGCTAAAGGACTAGCGGGAGGGCCGGGGGCAGATACGCAGTATTTT.

Here the CDR3 reads CASSSAVSKETQYF. The CDR3 DNA reads TGCGCCAGCAGCTCGGCAGTGAGCAAAGAGACCCAGTACTTC. V gene TRBV5-1 combines with J gene TRBJ2-5; D not certain. The V end was cut by 3 bases, the J end by 3 bases, with 12 bases between. The V gene's germline CDR1 is SGHRS and CDR2 YFSETQ. This CDR3 has 14 residues.

This clonotype was seen many times. CDR3 in amino acids: CAISEPGETQYF. In DNA form, the CDR3 reads TGTGCCATCAGTGAACCGGGGGAGACCCAGTACTTC. V is TRBV10-3 and J is TRBJ2-5; perhaps TRBD2 as D (5 bases). The CDR3 contains 12 residues. V lost 3 bases and J 5 bases, leaving 7 bases between the germline ends. In germline, CDR1 is ENHRY, CDR2 SYGVKD.

The chain carries TRBV5-1 and TRBJ2-1; D perhaps matches TRBD1 (6 bases). V lost 2 bases to trimming and J lost 6 bases, with 15 bases between them. The CDR3 runs 15 residues. The germline V gene encodes CDR1 SGHRS and CDR2 YFSETQ. The CDR3: CASSFGTYVSNEQFF. The CDR3 DNA follows: TGCGCCAGCAGCTTCGGGACATATGTTAGCAATGAGCAGTTCTTC.

V usage is TRBV20-1 and J usage is TRBJ2-2, with D possibly TRBD2 on 5 matching bases. Germline V lookup: CDR1 DFQATT, CDR2 SNEGSKA (reference sequence). The ends were cut back, 3 bases at V and 7 bases at J, with 12 bases in the middle. The CDR3 is made up of 13 amino acids. The CDR3 loop reads CSASYGVVGELFF. CDR3 DNA: TGCAGTGCTAGTTACGGGGTGGTCGGGGAGCTGTTTTTT.

The chain employs TRBV11-2 and TRBJ2-3; D unresolved. Trimming shortened V by 1 base and J by 2 bases, and 10 bases separated the two germline ends. Per germline, CDR1 SGHAT and CDR2 FQNNGV. The CDR3 is made up of 15 amino acids. The CDR3 DNA reads as TGTGCCAGCAGCTTAGGTCCACGAACCACAGATACGCAGTATTTT. As protein: CASSLGPRTTDTQYF.

As to this clonotype: The junction does not match germline at one end; this may be a read error. This chain links TRBV20-1 with TRBJ2-7, with TRBD2 matching 15 bases. There are 18 residues in the CDR3. Germline-derived CDR1 and CDR2 are DFQATT and SNEGSKA (reference sequence). The CDR3 region is CCARSPGTSGRPPLEQYF. The DNA for the CDR3 is TGCTGTGCTAGAAGTCCCGGGACTAGCGGGAGGCCCCCTCTCGAGCAGTACTTC.

Written as DNA, the CDR3 is TGTGCCAGCAGCCAGGAACCTACTGGGTACCAAGAGACCCAGTACTTC. It specifies CASSQEPTGYQETQYF. The rearrangement links TRBV3-1 to TRBJ2-5; D remains unclear. Trimming cost V 3 bases and J 0 bases, with 14 bases left between them. The CDR3 runs 16 residues. Germline V CDR1 and CDR2: LGHDT, YNNKEL (reference sequence).